What follows is one T cell receptor (beta chain) and its context. Its antigen is still unknown. This sample is drawn from a study of T cells in localized non-small cell lung cancer. Here immunoSEQ multiplex PCR was the method, and the copy in TCRdb shows in-frame clones only, minus some. The sample contains around 35,000 clones, around 93% of which appear only once. Study observations and caveats: Sequencing involved a lone tumor region, leaving heterogeneity possible.

The source material was peripheral blood, sampled before any cancer treatment. This sequence originates from a female donor at least 60 years old with stage I lung adenocarcinoma.

The CDR3 coding sequence is TGTGCCACCAGCAGTCAGGACAGATATTTCTACGAGCAGTACTTC. Translated, it gives CATSSQDRYFYEQYF. The chain recombines TRBV15 with TRBJ2-7, with a possible D match to TRBD1 (6 bases). The germline CDR1 and CDR2 sequences are LNHNV and YYDKDF (reference sequence). The V end lost 3 bases, the J end lost 3 bases, and 15 bases lay between the germline ends. The CDR3 is 15 residues long.